This T cell receptor beta chain is drawn from a study of cytomegalovirus exposure and HLA in healthy donors. In the PCR, 60 Vbeta and 13 Jbeta primers were used. Repertoires were generated with immunoSEQ multiplex PCR, while TCRdb's copy carries only in-frame clones and drops some. Of more than 95,000 clones detected, 65% to 90% appear once; the ten largest clones hold 3.9%. V lost 7 bases and J 0 bases, leaving 10 bases between the germline ends. The CDR3 runs 14 residues. Per the germline V gene, CDR1 is MDHEN and CDR2 is SYDVKM. The sequence came from a woman aged 25-40 years in good health and CMV-seronegative. The chain carries TRBV28 and TRBJ1-3, with D hard to call. The sample consisted of PBMCs. Here the CDR3 reads CASIPSGSGNTIYF. CDR3 DNA sequence: TGTGCCAGCATCCCCTCGGGCTCTGGAAACACCATATATTTT.